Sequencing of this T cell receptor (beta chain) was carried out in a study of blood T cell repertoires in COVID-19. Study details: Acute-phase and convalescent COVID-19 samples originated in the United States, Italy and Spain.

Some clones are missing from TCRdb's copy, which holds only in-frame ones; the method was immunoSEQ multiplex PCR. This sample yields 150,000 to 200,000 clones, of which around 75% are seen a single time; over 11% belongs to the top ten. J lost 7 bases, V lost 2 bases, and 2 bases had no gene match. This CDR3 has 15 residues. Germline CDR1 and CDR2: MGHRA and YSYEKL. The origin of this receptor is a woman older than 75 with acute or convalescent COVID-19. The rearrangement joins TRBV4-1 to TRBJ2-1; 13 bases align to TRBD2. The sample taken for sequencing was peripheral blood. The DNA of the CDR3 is TGCGCCAGCAGCCAACAGACTAGCGGGAGGAATGAGCAGTTCTTC. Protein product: CASSQQTSGRNEQFF.